Below, 27 T cell receptor beta chains from the same sample are listed, as sequenced in a study of T-cell memory formation after mild COVID-19. TCRdb processed the 5' RACE reads anew with MiXCR; each CDR3 protein has one entry. Of fewer than 700,000 distinct CDR3 sequences listed, over 15% are singletons. Material for sequencing was PBMCs or a T cell subset sorted from them (not recorded which). The origin of the receptors is an adult woman who had mild COVID-19 (a few samples of this study predate the infection). Cell type and time point are not known.

The chain has TRBV5-1 and TRBJ2-2, with 7 bases that match TRBD1. The CDR3 totals 18 residues. The V gene's germline CDR1 is SGHRS and CDR2 YFSETQ. V trimming: 4 bases; J trimming: 0 bases; junction bases outside the gene matches: 12. The CDR3 region has the DNA TGCGCCAGCAGCGACGGGACAGTCGAGGCCGCGAACACCGGGGAGCTGTTTTTT. This encodes CASSDGTVEAANTGELFF.

The gene calls are TRBV19 and TRBJ2-7; 15 bases match TRBD2. V was clipped by 3 bases and J by 4 bases; unmatched bases: 13. Germline CDR1 is LNHDA and CDR2 is SQIVND (reference sequence). The CDR3 runs to 19 residues. The CDR3 region is CASSMTKGLAGGPLYEQYF. CDR3 DNA sequence: TGTGCCAGTAGTATGACCAAAGGACTAGCGGGAGGGCCACTTTACGAGCAGTACTTC.

The chain employs TRBV2 and TRBJ2-1; D may be TRBD1 or TRBD2 (5 bases each). From germline, CDR1 is SNHLY and CDR2 FYNNEI. Trimming took 2 bases from V and 7 from J, leaving 15 bases between them. The length of the CDR3 is 15 residues. The CDR3 loop is CASSELVGVGNEQFF. The CDR3 DNA follows: TGTGCCAGCAGTGAATTAGTGGGGGTCGGAAATGAGCAGTTCTTC.

This clonotype was seen only once. The chain recombines TRBV27 with TRBJ1-1; D not certain. CDR3 length: 11 amino acids. V was pared by 7 bases and J by 10 bases, with 13 bases between. Germline CDR1 MNHEY, CDR2 SMNVEV (reference sequence). CDR3 DNA: TGTGCCAGCATCATAACCCCCGGAGCTTTCTTT. Translating it yields CASIITPGAFF.

This clonotype was seen a few times. This rearrangement joins TRBV19 to TRBJ1-2; no clear D. The CDR3 is made up of 13 amino acids. Germline V gene sequence: CDR1 LNHDA, CDR2 SQIVND (reference sequence). The CDR3, as DNA: TGTTTCATGCGGGTCAAATTAAACTATGGCTACACCTTC. Translation gives CFMRVKLNYGYTF. The variable domain in full, completed from reference TRBV19 and TRBJ1-2, reads DGGITQSPKYLFRKEGQNVTLSCEQNLNHDAMYWYRQDPGQGLRLIYYSQIVNDFQKGDIAEGYSVSREKKESFPLTVTSAQKNPTAFYLCFMRVKLNYGYTFGSGTRLTVV.

This chain joins TRBV29-1 and TRBJ2-1; TRBD2 matches at 10 bases. There are 13 residues in the CDR3. With 0 bases clipped from V and 7 bases from J, the junction kept 0 bases outside the gene matches. The germline gives CDR1 SQVTM, CDR2 ANQGSEA. The DNA of the CDR3 is TGCAGCGTTGAAGAGGGACTAGCGAATGAGCAGTTCTTC. Translation: CSVEEGLANEQFF.

The chain is built from TRBV19 and TRBJ2-7; tentatively, D is TRBD1 (6 bases). Trimming left V 1 base short and J 6 bases short, with 19 bases between. The CDR3 contains 16 residues. Germline CDR1 and CDR2: LNHDA and SQIVND (reference sequence). CDR3 amino acids: CASSIASGAGNGEQYF. In DNA form, the CDR3 reads TGTGCCAGTAGTATAGCATCAGGGGCCGGAAATGGCGAGCAGTACTTC.

The chain has TRBV5-1 and TRBJ1-2, with 9 bases lining up with TRBD1. Germline-derived CDR1 and CDR2 are SGHRS and YFSETQ. The V and J ends lost 4 bases and 5 bases, in that order; junction bases with no gene match: 6. CDR3 size: 14 residues. The CDR3 sequence: CASSHGQGSYGYTF. The CDR3, as DNA: TGCGCCAGCAGCCACGGACAGGGGAGTTATGGCTACACCTTC.

This sequence joins TRBV4-1 and TRBJ1-5, with D unresolved. Germline loops: CDR1 MGHRA, CDR2 YSYEKL. The CDR3 runs to 14 residues. The V gene lost 0 bases and the J gene lost 4 bases, with 7 bases spanning the gap. The CDR3 region is CASSQEWPNQPQHF. CDR3 nucleotides: TGCGCCAGCAGCCAAGAGTGGCCTAATCAGCCCCAGCATTTT.

The chain recombines TRBV6-2 or TRBV6-3 with TRBJ2-7; no clear D gene. Trimming removed 6 bases from V and 1 base from J, with 10 bases in between. The CDR3 runs 13 residues. Germline values: CDR1 MNHEY, CDR2 SVGEGT. The CDR3 nucleotides are TGTGCCAGCAGCCACCCGCGTTCCTACGAGCAGTACTTC. This gives the protein CASSHPRSYEQYF.

The J gene is TRBJ2-7, the V gene TRBV11-2; 15 bases fit TRBD2. V shed 3 bases and J 1 base; nucleotides not matched to a gene: 4. Per germline, CDR1 SGHAT and CDR2 FQNNGV. This CDR3 is built from 17 residues. Here the CDR3 DNA reads TGTGCCAGCAGCTTCGGACTAGCGGGGGGGCAGTCCTACGAGCAGTACTTC. Amino acids: CASSFGLAGGQSYEQYF.

This clonotype has only a few counts. This chain uses TRBV4-2 with TRBJ2-7, with unresolved D. This CDR3 has 16 residues. V lost 0 bases and J 3 bases, leaving 15 bases between the germline ends. Germline assignment: CDR1 LGHNA and CDR2 YNFKEQ. This chain's CDR3 is CASSQDLALLVYEQYF. For the CDR3, the DNA is TGTGCCAGCAGCCAAGATCTGGCGTTATTAGTCTACGAGCAGTACTTC.

This chain connects TRBV7-9 to TRBJ1-2; 9 nucleotides line up with TRBD1. The germline gives CDR1 SEHNR, CDR2 FQNEAQ (reference sequence). Unmatched junction bases numbered 3, after V lost 1 base and J lost 9 bases. The CDR3 is made up of 13 amino acids. This CDR3 is CASSLETGGSYTF. CDR3 in DNA: TGTGCCAGCAGCTTAGAAACAGGGGGCAGCTACACCTTC.

This sequence joins TRBV10-3 and TRBJ1-3; 7 bases match TRBD1. CDR3 length: 14 residues. With 2 bases clipped from V and 2 bases from J, the junction kept 0 bases outside the gene matches. Germline-derived CDR1 and CDR2 are ENHRY and SYGVKD. The CDR3 loop is CAISETGAGNTIYF. In DNA form, the CDR3 reads TGTGCCATCAGTGAGACAGGGGCTGGAAACACCATATATTTT.

The chain uses TRBV24-1 and TRBJ2-5, with TRBD1 matching 7 bases. The trim removed 5 bases at V and 5 bases at J, leaving 22 bases unmatched. Per germline, CDR1 KGHDR and CDR2 SFDVKD. This CDR3 contains 19 residues. The CDR3 protein is CATSGHLDIIQGSQETQYF. The CDR3 coding sequence is TGTGCCACCAGTGGACATCTCGATATTATACAGGGGAGTCAGGAGACCCAGTACTTC.

The V and J genes are TRBV6-8 and TRBJ2-5; 13 bases fit TRBD2. The ends lost 4 bases at V and 4 bases at J; junction bases unmatched: 6. The CDR3 has 16 amino acids. Germline CDR1 MNHGY, CDR2 SAAAGT. CDR3 loop: CASSCTGTSGTETQYF. In nucleotides, the CDR3 is TGTGCCAGCAGTTGTACCGGGACTAGCGGGACAGAGACCCAGTACTTC.

This clonotype has at least ten counts. One end of the junction fails to match germline, which may point to a read error. CDR3 residues: CASSLGRNSYEQYF. Written as DNA, the CDR3 is TGTGCCAGCAGTTTGGGACGGAACTCCTACGAGCAGTACTTC. The chain couples TRBV5-1 to TRBJ2-7; D possibly matches TRBD1 or TRBD2 (5 bases each). The CDR3 spans 14 residues. The germline CDR1 and CDR2 sequences are SGHRS and YFSETQ.

This clonotype appeared a few times. The CDR3 coding sequence is TGTGCCAGCAGCTTAGCTTTCGATCACTACGAGCAGTACTTC. Translation: CASSLAFDHYEQYF. This chain uses TRBV7-9 with TRBJ2-7; no firm D call. In germline, CDR1 is SEHNR, CDR2 FQNEAQ (reference sequence). Trimming cost V 0 bases and J 3 bases, with 9 bases left between them. The CDR3 is 14 residues long.

The chain is built from TRBV5-6 and TRBJ2-6, with TRBD1 identical over 7 bases. Germline V CDR1 and CDR2: SGHDT, YYEEEE. The CDR3 has 17 residues. Trimming at V came to 0 bases and at J to 0 bases, leaving 3 bases not matched to a gene. CDR3 sequence (DNA): TGTGCCAGCAGCTTGGGGACAGGTACCTCTGGGGCCAACGTCCTGACTTTC. It codes for CASSLGTGTSGANVLTF.

This clonotype occurred a few times. The chain joins TRBV12-3 or TRBV12-4 to TRBJ2-1; D is possibly TRBD2 (6 bases). This CDR3 has 13 amino acids. V gave up 3 bases and J gave up 10 bases, with 13 bases separating them. The CDR3 sequence: CASSLGLTLEQFF. As DNA, the CDR3 is TGTGCCAGCAGTTTGGGACTCACCCTCGAGCAGTTCTTC.

This clonotype was seen just once. The rearrangement links TRBV24-1 to TRBJ1-1, with unresolved D. This CDR3 is built from 12 residues. The ends were cut back, 3 bases at V and 7 bases at J, with 8 bases in the middle. Germline V gene sequence: CDR1 KGHDR, CDR2 SFDVKD. This CDR3 is CATSDPLSEAFF. CDR3 sequence (DNA): TGTGCCACCAGTGATCCCCTCAGTGAAGCTTTCTTT.

This chain links TRBV4-2 with TRBJ2-7, with a weak D call TRBD1 (5 bases). Trimming removed 0 bases from V and 4 bases from J, with 13 bases in between. Germline values: CDR1 LGHNA, CDR2 YNFKEQ. The CDR3 runs 15 residues. In DNA, the CDR3 is TGTGCCAGCAGCCAAGATCTGCAGGGCCCTTACGAGCAGTACTTC. Its protein is CASSQDLQGPYEQYF.

This clonotype was picked up a small number of times. The chain combines TRBV7-9 with TRBJ1-1, with D possibly matching TRBD1 (5 bases). Looked up from germline, CDR1 is SEHNR and CDR2 is FQNEAQ (reference sequence). V was clipped by 1 base and J by 0 bases, with 15 bases between them. The CDR3 has 17 residues. CDR3 coding DNA: TGTGCCAGCAGCTTAGGATGGAGGGGAAGAATGAACACTGAAGCTTTCTTT. Protein sequence: CASSLGWRGRMNTEAFF.

The chain is built from TRBV30 and TRBJ2-1; D is tentatively TRBD1 or TRBD2 (5 bases each). V lost 2 bases, J lost 9 bases, and 17 bases lay in between. Germline-derived CDR1 and CDR2 are GTSNPN and SVGIG (reference sequence). The CDR3 sequence is 14 residues long. The CDR3 nucleotides read TGTGCCTGGAGTCCGCAGGGAGCAGGTGGTGAGCAGTTCTTC. Amino acids: CAWSPQGAGGEQFF.

This chain joins TRBV6-5 and TRBJ2-2, with D possibly matching TRBD2 (5 bases). The V gene lost 8 bases and the J gene lost 6 bases, with 13 bases spanning the gap. The CDR3 extends over 13 amino acids. The germline V gene encodes CDR1 MNHEY and CDR2 SVGAGI. The CDR3 DNA is TGTGCCAGCTCCCCGGGGATCTCCGGGGAGCTGTTTTTT. Translated: CASSPGISGELFF.

This clonotype was recorded many times. CDR3 DNA sequence: TGTGCCAGCAGTCTGACTTTCTACAATGAGCAGTTCTTC. Its translation is CASSLTFYNEQFF. This chain uses TRBV2 with TRBJ2-1; D unresolved. Trimming left V 5 bases short and J 3 bases short, with 8 bases between. CDR1 is SNHLY, CDR2 FYNNEI, per germline. The CDR3 loop spans 13 amino acids.

This clonotype was counted a single time. The chain carries TRBV7-9 and TRBJ1-2; D not resolved. Germline CDR1 and CDR2: SEHNR and FQNEAQ (reference sequence). CDR3 length equals 11 residues. V was pared by 0 bases and J by 7 bases, with 3 bases between. The CDR3 sequence: CASSLAPGYTF. The DNA of the CDR3 is TGTGCCAGCAGCTTAGCTCCTGGCTACACCTTC. Combining the CDR3 with reference TRBV7-9 and TRBJ1-2 gives the whole variable domain DTGVSQNPRHKITKRGQNVTFRCDPISEHNRLYWYRQTLGQGPEFLTYFQNEAQLEKSRLLSDRFSAERPKGSFSTLEIQRTEQGDSAMYLCASSLAPGYTFGSGTRLTVV.